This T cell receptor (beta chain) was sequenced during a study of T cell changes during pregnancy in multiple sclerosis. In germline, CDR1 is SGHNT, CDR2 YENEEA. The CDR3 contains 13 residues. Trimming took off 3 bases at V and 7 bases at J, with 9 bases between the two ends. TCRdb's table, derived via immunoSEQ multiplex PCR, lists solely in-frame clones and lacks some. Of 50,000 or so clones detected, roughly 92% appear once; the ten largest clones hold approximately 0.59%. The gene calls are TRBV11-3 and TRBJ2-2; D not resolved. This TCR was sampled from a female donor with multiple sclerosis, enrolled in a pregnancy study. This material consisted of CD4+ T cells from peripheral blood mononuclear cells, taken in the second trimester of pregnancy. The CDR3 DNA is TGTGCCAGCAGCTTTAAAGCCGTCGGGGAGCTGTTTTTT. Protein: CASSFKAVGELFF. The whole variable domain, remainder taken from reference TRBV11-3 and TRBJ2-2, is EAGVVQSPRYKIIEKKQPVAFWCNPISGHNTLYWYLQNLGQGPELLIRYENEEAVDDSQLPKDRFSAERLKGVDSTLKIQPAELGDSAVYLCASSFKAVGELFFGEGSRLTVL.